This TCR beta chain was retrieved from a study of shared clonotypes between healthy human individuals. Trimming took 4 bases from V and 3 from J, leaving 14 bases between them. CDR1 and CDR2 from the germline V gene are SGHRS and YFSETQ. The CDR3 consists of 14 residues. This table comes from immunoSEQ multiplex PCR, and its TCRdb copy is limited to in-frame clones, with some not included. The sample has fewer than 600,000 clones; around 80% are singletons. J is TRBJ2-7 and V is TRBV5-1; no firm D call. The sequenced material came from PBMCs. The sequence was obtained from a woman aged 40-49 years in good health. Some clones in this sample may be carry-over from other donors' samples. This CDR3 is CASSVDRLFYEQYF. The CDR3, as DNA: TGCGCCAGCAGCGTTGACCGACTCTTCTACGAGCAGTACTTC.